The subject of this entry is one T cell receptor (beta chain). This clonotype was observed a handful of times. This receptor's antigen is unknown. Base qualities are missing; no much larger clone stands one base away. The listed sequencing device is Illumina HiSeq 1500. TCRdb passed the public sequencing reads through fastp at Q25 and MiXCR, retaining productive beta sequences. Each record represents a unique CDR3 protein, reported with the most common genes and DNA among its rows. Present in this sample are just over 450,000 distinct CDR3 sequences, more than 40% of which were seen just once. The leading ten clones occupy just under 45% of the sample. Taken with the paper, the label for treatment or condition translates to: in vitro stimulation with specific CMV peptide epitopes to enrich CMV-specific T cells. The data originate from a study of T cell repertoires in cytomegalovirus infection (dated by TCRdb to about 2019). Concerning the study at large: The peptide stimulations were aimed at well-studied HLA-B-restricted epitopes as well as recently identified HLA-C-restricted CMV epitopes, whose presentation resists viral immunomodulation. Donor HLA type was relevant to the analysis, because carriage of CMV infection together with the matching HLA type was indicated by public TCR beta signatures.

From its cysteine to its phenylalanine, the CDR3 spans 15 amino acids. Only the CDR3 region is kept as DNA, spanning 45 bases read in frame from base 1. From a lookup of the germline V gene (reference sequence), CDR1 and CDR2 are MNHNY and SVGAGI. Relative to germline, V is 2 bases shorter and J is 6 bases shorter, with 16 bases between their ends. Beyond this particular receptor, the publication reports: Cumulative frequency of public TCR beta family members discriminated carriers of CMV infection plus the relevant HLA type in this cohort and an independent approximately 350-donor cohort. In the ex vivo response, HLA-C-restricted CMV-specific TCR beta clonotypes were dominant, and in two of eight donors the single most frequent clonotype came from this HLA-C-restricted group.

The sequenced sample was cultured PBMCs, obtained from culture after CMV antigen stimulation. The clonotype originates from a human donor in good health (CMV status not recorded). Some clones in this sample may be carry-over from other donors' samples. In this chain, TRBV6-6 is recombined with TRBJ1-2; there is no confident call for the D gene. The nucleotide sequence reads TGTGCCAGCAGTTACCCGTCGGGAGGGTTGGATGGCTACACCTTC. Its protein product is CASSYPSGGLDGYTF.